What follows are 6 T cell receptor beta chains derived from one specimen sequenced in a study of OX40 agonist ivuxolimab in advanced cancers. Repertoires were generated with immunoSEQ multiplex PCR, while TCRdb's copy carries only in-frame clones and drops some. The sample shows under 200,000 clones, roughly 92% of them seen only once. The sample consisted of CD4+ or CD8+ T cells sorted from blood, taken in a trial of the OX40 agonist ivuxolimab. These receptors originate from an adult with an advanced solid tumor such as melanoma, head and neck, liver or kidney cancer.

This rearrangement joins TRBV10-3 to TRBJ2-2; D is unresolved. V shed 4 bases and J shed 0 bases, with 18 bases lying between them. The CDR3 sequence is 18 residues long. Germline CDR1 ENHRY, CDR2 SYGVKD. In DNA, the CDR3 is TGTGCCATCAGTGGTAAGAGGATCCTCCACGCGAACACCGGGGAGCTGTTTTTT. Amino acid sequence: CAISGKRILHANTGELFF.

The chain joins TRBV29-1 to TRBJ2-5; perhaps TRBD2 as D (5 bases). CDR3 length equals 13 residues. The germline V gene encodes CDR1 SQVTM and CDR2 ANQGSEA. The V gene lost 8 bases and the J gene lost 0 bases, with 13 bases spanning the gap. The CDR3 DNA sequence: TGCAGCAGGGCGGGCAGCGACCAAGAGACCCAGTACTTC. It codes for CSRAGSDQETQYF.

The chain links TRBV11-2 to TRBJ1-1; D may be TRBD1 (5 bases). The length of the CDR3 is 13 residues. Trimming stripped 3 bases from V and 1 base from J, with 6 bases between. Germline CDR1 is SGHAT and CDR2 is FQNNGV. The DNA of the CDR3 is TGTGCCAGCAGCTTTCAGGGGAACACTGAAGCTTTCTTT. Protein sequence: CASSFQGNTEAFF.

The DNA for the CDR3 is TGCGCCAGCAGCCAAGGGGCCACCTCTAATGAAAAACTGTTTTTT. Protein sequence: CASSQGATSNEKLFF. The V gene is TRBV4-3, the J gene TRBJ1-4; no definite D call. The V end lost 1 base, the J end lost 3 bases, and 9 bases lay between the germline ends. Germline CDR1 and CDR2: LGHNA and YSLEER. The CDR3 loop spans 15 amino acids.

This clone was observed a single time. The gene calls are TRBV6-6 and TRBJ1-1; the D is unclear. Germline V gene sequence: CDR1 MNHNY, CDR2 SVGAGI (reference sequence). The CDR3 totals 15 residues. Trimming shortened V by 5 bases and J by 9 bases, and 22 bases separated the two germline ends. The CDR3 loop reads CASSDPGPPNGQAFF. The CDR3 nucleotides read TGTGCCAGCAGTGACCCGGGCCCCCCGAACGGGCAAGCTTTCTTT.

On this clone itself: One junction end disagrees with the germline gene, perhaps due to a read error. The chain combines TRBV7-9 with TRBJ1-1; D uncertain. Germline-derived CDR1 and CDR2 are SEHNR and FQNEAQ (reference sequence). The CDR3 consists of 14 residues. Written as DNA, the CDR3 is TGTGCCAGCAGCCCCGTTTGGGAGAACTCTGAAGCTTTCTTT. Amino acids: CASSPVWENSEAFF.